The clone carrying this T cell receptor beta chain has at least ten counts. The sample is drawn from a study of T cells in Graves' hyperthyroidism and ophthalmopathy. TCR beta CDR3 region amplification was performed from RNA transcripts. With the HTBI primer set, the TCR CDR3 went through a first round of RT-PCR. TCRdb called the multiplex PCR reads again in MiXCR, with one record for every CDR3 protein. The table shows over 350,000 distinct CDR3 sequences, with around 15% occurring only once. Material for sequencing was blood. The sequence was collected from a man in his fifties with Graves' ophthalmopathy.

CDR3 residues: CASSPYDQRRSPYF. The CDR3 nucleotides read TGTGCCAGCAGCCCTTACGACCAGAGAAGGAGTCCGTACTTC. J is TRBJ2-5 and V is TRBV3-1, with D hard to call. CDR1 is LGHDT, CDR2 YNNKEL, per germline (reference sequence). Trimming took off 4 bases at V and 13 bases at J, with 22 bases between the two ends. CDR3 length equals 14 residues.